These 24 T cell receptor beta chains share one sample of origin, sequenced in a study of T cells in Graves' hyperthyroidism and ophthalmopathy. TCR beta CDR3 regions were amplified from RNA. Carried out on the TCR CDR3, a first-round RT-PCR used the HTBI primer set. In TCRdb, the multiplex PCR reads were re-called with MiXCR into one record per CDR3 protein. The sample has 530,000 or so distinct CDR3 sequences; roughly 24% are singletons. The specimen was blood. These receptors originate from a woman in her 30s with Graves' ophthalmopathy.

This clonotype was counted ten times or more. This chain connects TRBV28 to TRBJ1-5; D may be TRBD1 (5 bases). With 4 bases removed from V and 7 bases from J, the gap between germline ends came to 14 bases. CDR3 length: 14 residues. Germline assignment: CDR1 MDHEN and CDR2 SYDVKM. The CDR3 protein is CASSWAGGGQPQHF. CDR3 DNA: TGTGCCAGCAGTTGGGCCGGGGGAGGGCAGCCCCAGCATTTT.

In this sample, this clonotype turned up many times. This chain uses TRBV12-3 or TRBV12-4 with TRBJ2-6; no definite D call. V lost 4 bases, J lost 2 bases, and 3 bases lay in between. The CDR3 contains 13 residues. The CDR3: CASSSTGANVLTF. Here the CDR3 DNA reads TGTGCCAGCAGTTCGACTGGGGCCAACGTCCTGACTTTC.

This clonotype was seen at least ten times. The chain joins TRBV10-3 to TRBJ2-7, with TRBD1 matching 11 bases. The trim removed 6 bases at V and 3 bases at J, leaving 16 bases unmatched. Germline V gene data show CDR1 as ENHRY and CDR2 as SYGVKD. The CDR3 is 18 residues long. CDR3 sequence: CAISGPTKGQGAVYEQYF. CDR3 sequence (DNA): TGTGCCATCAGCGGACCAACAAAAGGACAGGGGGCTGTCTACGAGCAGTACTTC.

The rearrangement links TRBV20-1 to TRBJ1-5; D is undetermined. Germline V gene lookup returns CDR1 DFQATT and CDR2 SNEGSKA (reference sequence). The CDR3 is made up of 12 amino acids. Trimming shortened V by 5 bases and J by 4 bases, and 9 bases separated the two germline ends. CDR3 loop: CSAVYKNQPQHF. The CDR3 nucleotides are TGCAGTGCTGTGTACAAGAATCAGCCCCAGCATTTT.

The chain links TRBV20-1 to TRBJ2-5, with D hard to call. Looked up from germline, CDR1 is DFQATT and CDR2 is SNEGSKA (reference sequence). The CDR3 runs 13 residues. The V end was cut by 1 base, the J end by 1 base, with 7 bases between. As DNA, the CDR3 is TGCAGTGCTAGAGGCTGGGCCCAAGAGACCCAGTACTTC. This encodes CSARGWAQETQYF.

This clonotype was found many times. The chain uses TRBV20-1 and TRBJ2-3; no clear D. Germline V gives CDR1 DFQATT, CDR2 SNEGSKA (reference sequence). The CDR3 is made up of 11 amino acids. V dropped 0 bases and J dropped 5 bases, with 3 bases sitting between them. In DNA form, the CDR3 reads TGCAGTGCTAGAGATCTAGATACGCAGTATTTT. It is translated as CSARDLDTQYF.

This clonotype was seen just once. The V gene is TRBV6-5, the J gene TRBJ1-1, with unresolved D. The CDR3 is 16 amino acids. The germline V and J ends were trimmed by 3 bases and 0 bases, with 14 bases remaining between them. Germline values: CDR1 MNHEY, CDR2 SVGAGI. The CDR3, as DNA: TGTGCCAGCAGTTATTCCGGGCGAACCATGAACACTGAAGCTTTCTTT. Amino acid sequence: CASSYSGRTMNTEAFF.

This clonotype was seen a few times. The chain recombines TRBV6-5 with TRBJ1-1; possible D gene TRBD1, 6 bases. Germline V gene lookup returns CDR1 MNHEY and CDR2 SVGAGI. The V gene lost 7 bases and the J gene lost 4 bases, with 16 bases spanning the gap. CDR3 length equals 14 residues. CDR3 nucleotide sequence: TGTGCCAGCACTTTAAACAGGGCCGCCACTGAAGCTTTCTTT. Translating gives CASTLNRAATEAFF.

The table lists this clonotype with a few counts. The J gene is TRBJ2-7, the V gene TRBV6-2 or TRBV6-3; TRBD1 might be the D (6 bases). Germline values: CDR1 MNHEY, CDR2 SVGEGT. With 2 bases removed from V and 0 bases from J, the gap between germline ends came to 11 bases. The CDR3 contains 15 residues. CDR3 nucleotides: TGTGCCAGCAGTTACCTTGACAGGTACTCCTACGAGCAGTACTTC. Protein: CASSYLDRYSYEQYF.

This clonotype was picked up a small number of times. CDR3 loop: CASSVDPLNTEAFF. The CDR3 DNA sequence: TGTGCCAGCAGCGTCGACCCCCTGAACACTGAAGCTTTCTTT. This chain uses TRBV7-2 with TRBJ1-1; D is unclear. Trimming cost V 5 bases and J 0 bases, with 10 bases left between them. From germline, CDR1 is SGHTA and CDR2 FQGNSA. The CDR3 extends over 14 amino acids. The variable domain in full, completed from reference TRBV7-2 and TRBJ1-1, reads GAGVSQSPSNKVTEKGKDVELRCDPISGHTALYWYRQSLGQGLEFLIYFQGNSAPDKSGLPSDRFSAERTGGSVSTLTIQRTQQEDSAVYLCASSVDPLNTEAFFGQGTRLTVV.

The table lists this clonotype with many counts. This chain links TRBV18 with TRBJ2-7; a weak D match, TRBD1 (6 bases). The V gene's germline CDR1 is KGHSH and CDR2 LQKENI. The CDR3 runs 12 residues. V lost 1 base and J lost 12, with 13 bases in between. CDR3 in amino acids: CASSPLTGFPYF. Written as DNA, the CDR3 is TGTGCCAGCTCACCACTCACAGGGTTTCCGTACTTC.

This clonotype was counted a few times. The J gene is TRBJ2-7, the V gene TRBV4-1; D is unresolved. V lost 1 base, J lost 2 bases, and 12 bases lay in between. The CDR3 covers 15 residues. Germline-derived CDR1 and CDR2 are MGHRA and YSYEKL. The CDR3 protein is CASSQAAQSAYEQYF. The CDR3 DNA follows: TGCGCCAGCAGCCAAGCCGCTCAGAGCGCCTACGAGCAGTACTTC.

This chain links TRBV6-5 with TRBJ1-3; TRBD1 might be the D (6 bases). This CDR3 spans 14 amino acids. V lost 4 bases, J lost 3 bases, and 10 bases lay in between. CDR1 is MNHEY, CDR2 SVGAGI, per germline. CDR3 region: CASSWQGSGNTIYF. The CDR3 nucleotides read TGTGCCAGCAGTTGGCAGGGGAGTGGAAACACCATATATTTT.

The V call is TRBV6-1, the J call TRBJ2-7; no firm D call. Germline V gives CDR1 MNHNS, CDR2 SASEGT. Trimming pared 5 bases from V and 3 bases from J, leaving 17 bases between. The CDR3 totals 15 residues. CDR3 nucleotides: TGTGCCAGCAGTCCACAAAAAGACACCATCTACGAGCAGTACTTC. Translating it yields CASSPQKDTIYEQYF.

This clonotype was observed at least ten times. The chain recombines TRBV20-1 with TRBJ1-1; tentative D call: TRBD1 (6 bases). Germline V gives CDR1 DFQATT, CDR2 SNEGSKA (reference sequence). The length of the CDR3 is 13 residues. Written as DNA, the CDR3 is TGCAGGCCCTCGGATGGGGGGCACACTGAAGCTTTCTTT. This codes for CRPSDGGHTEAFF.

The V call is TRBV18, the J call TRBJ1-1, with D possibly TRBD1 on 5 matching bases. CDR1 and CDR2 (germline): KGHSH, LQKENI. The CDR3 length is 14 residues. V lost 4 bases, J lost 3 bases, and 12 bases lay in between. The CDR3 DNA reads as TGTGCCAGCTCACAGGAGGGGAGCTACACTGAAGCTTTCTTT. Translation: CASSQEGSYTEAFF.

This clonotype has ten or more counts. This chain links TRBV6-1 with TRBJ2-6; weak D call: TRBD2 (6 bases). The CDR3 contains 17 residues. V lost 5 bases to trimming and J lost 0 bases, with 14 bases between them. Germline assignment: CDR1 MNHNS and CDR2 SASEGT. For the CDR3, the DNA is TGTGCCAGCAGTCGCGGGGCCTACTACTCTGGGGCCAACGTCCTGACTTTC. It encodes CASSRGAYYSGANVLTF.

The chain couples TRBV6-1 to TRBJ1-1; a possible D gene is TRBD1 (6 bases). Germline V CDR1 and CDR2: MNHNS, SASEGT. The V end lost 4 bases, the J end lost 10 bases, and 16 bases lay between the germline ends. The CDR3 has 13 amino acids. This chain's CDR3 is CASSGGGRVAAFF. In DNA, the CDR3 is TGTGCCAGCAGTGGAGGGGGAAGGGTGGCAGCTTTCTTT.

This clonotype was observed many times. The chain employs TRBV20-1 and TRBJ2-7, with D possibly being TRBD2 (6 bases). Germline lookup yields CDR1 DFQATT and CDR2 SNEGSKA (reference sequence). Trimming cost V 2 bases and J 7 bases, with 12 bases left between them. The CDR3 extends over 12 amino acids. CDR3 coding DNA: TGCAGTGCTAGATCAGGGACTGTGGAGCAGTACTTC. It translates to CSARSGTVEQYF.

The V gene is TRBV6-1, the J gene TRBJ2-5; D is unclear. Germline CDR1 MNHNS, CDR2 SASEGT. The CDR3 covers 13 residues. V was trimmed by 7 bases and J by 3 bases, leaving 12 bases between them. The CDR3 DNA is TGTGCCAGCAACCCCGGGCTAGAAGAGACCCAGTACTTC. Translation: CASNPGLEETQYF.

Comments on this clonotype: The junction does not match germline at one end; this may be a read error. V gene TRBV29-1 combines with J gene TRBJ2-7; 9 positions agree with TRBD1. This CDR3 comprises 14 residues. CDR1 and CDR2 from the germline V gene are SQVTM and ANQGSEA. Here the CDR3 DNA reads TGCAGCGCTGAATTGGGACAGGGTGTCTACGAGCAGTACTTC. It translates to CSAELGQGVYEQYF.

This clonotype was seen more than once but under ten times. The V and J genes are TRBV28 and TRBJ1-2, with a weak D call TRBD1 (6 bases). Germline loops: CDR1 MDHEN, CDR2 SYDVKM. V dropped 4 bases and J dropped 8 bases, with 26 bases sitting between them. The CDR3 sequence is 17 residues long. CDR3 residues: CASSSLSVGGLLGGYTF. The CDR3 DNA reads TGTGCCAGCAGTTCCCTCTCCGTGGGGGGGCTCTTAGGAGGCTACACCTTC.

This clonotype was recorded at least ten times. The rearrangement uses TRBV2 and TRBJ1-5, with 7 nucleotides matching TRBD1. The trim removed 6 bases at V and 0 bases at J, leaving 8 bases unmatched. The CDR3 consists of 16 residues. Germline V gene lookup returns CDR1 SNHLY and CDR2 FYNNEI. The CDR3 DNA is TGTGCCAGCAGAGGAACCGGGACAGCTAGCAATCAGCCCCAGCATTTT. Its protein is CASRGTGTASNQPQHF.

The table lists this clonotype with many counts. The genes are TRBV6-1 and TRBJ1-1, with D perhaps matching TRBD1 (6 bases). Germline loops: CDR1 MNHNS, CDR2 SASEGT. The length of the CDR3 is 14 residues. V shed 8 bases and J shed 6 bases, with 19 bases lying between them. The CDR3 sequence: CASSTTDYRAEAFF. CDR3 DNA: TGTGCCAGCTCCACAACAGACTACAGGGCTGAAGCTTTCTTT.